This record covers a single T cell receptor (beta chain). The target antigen is unknown. This CDR3 spans 15 amino acids. From germline, CDR1 is SGHRS and CDR2 YFSETQ. The V gene end was trimmed by 3 bases and the J gene end by 1 base; junction bases not matched to a gene: 3. This entry comes from a study of cytomegalovirus exposure and HLA in healthy donors. The PCR had 60 Vbeta and 13 Jbeta primers. Clones were read by immunoSEQ multiplex PCR, and TCRdb kept only the in-frame ones, dropping some. The sample has about 200,000 clones, roughly 79% seen once. General study results and limits: Reportedly, cytomegalovirus status was diagnosed with high sensitivity and specificity.

The rearrangement links TRBV5-1 to TRBJ2-3; 9 bases map to TRBD1. The receptor's source is a man aged 25 to 40 in good health and CMV-seronegative. Sequenced input: PBMCs. This CDR3 is CASSSDRGGTDTQYF. CDR3 DNA sequence: TGCGCCAGCAGCTCGGACAGGGGAGGCACAGATACGCAGTATTTT.